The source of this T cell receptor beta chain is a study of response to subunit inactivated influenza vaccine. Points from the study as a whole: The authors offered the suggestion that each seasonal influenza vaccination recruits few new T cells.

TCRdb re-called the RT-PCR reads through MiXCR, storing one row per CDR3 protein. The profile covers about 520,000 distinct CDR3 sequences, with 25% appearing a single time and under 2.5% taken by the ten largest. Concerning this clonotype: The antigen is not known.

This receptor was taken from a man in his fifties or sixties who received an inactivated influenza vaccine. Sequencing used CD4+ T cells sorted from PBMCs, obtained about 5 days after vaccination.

CDR3 sequence reads: CASSTPGTGELFF. Written as DNA, the CDR3 is TGTGCCAGCAGTACGCCCGGGACCGGGGAGCTGTTTTTT. The chain recombines TRBV6-1 with TRBJ2-2; D is uncertain. This CDR3 is 13 amino acids long. Germline values: CDR1 MNHNS, CDR2 SASEGT. V lost 5 bases and J 5 bases, leaving 9 bases between the germline ends.